The 13 T cell receptor beta chains below were found in one sample sequenced in a study of PD-L1 blockade in urothelial cancer. Time point described: pretreatment peripheral blood. Sequencing was performed with immunoSEQ multiplex PCR; in TCRdb, only in-frame clones are kept and a portion is missing. The table lists 55,000 to 80,000 clones, about 86% of them singletons. This specimen was PBMCs, taken around atezolizumab (anti-PD-L1) treatment. The source is a man in his sixties or seventies with urothelial cancer.

V gene TRBV9 combines with J gene TRBJ2-2, with 9 bases aligning to TRBD1. There are 16 residues in the CDR3. J lost 6 bases, V lost 3 bases, and 9 bases had no gene match. Germline lookup yields CDR1 SGDLS and CDR2 YYNGEE. The CDR3 loop reads CASSDLGQGDAGELFF. The CDR3 nucleotides are TGTGCCAGCAGCGACCTGGGACAGGGTGATGCCGGGGAGCTGTTTTTT.

CDR3 in amino acids: CASSPIQGLTDTQYF. CDR3 DNA: TGTGCCAGCTCACCAATACAGGGTTTAACAGATACGCAGTATTTT. The J gene is TRBJ2-3, the V gene TRBV18, with a tentative D call TRBD1 (6 bases). This CDR3 contains 15 residues. The germline V gene encodes CDR1 KGHSH and CDR2 LQKENI. V dropped 2 bases and J dropped 3 bases, with 12 bases sitting between them.

The rearrangement links TRBV18 to TRBJ2-1; maybe TRBD1 (5 bases). Germline V gene lookup returns CDR1 KGHSH and CDR2 LQKENI. CDR3 length: 12 residues. Trimming stripped 0 bases from V and 8 bases from J, with 5 bases between. CDR3 sequence reads: CASSPPGDEQFF. The CDR3 nucleotides are TGTGCCAGCTCACCACCAGGGGATGAGCAGTTCTTC.

This chain connects TRBV11-2 to TRBJ2-7, with TRBD1 identical over 7 bases. This CDR3 has 14 amino acids. Losses at the gene ends were 5 bases for V and 4 bases for J; bases not matched to a gene: 8. The V gene's germline CDR1 is SGHAT and CDR2 FQNNGV. The CDR3 nucleotides are TGTGCCAGCAGCCCCGGGACAGATGTTTACGAGCAGTACTTC. Its translation is CASSPGTDVYEQYF.

V and J are TRBV2 and TRBJ2-6, with D possibly matching TRBD1 (5 bases). The CDR3 is made up of 15 amino acids. The germline CDR1 and CDR2 sequences are SNHLY and FYNNEI. V was pared by 8 bases and J by 0 bases, with 11 bases between. The CDR3 coding sequence is TGTGCCAGCGCCCTCGACAGCTCTGGGGCCAACGTCCTGACTTTC. It is translated as CASALDSSGANVLTF.

This chain joins TRBV4-2 and TRBJ2-2; TRBD2 matches at 7 bases. The CDR3 covers 17 residues. V lost 0 bases to trimming and J lost 1 base; unmatched junction nucleotides: 5. Germline V gene sequence: CDR1 LGHNA, CDR2 YNFKEQ. The CDR3 protein is CASSQDRLAGNTGELFF. The CDR3 bases are TGTGCCAGCAGCCAAGATCGGTTAGCGGGGAACACCGGGGAGCTGTTTTTT.

This chain joins TRBV11-2 and TRBJ1-5, with D hard to call. V lost 1 base to trimming and J lost 6 bases, with 7 bases between them. The CDR3 loop spans 13 amino acids. Looked up from germline, CDR1 is SGHAT and CDR2 is FQNNGV. The CDR3: CASSLAGLQPQHF. The CDR3, as DNA: TGTGCCAGCAGCTTAGCTGGGCTTCAGCCCCAGCATTTT.

The V gene is TRBV30, the J gene TRBJ2-3; maybe TRBD2 (6 bases). The CDR3 covers 15 residues. The V end was cut by 0 bases, the J end by 2 bases, with 12 bases between. Germline values: CDR1 GTSNPN, CDR2 SVGIG (reference sequence). CDR3: CAWSVLARSTDTQYF. As DNA, the CDR3 is TGTGCCTGGAGTGTACTAGCCCGCTCCACAGATACGCAGTATTTT.

This sequence joins TRBV27 and TRBJ2-7; TRBD2 matches at 10 bases. The V gene end was trimmed by 1 base and the J gene end by 3 bases; junction bases not matched to a gene: 9. The germline CDR1 and CDR2 sequences are MNHEY and SMNVEV (reference sequence). The CDR3 has 17 amino acids. In DNA, the CDR3 is TGTGCCAGCAGTTTATGGAGCGGGAGGGGTACTAGCTACGAGCAGTACTTC. This codes for CASSLWSGRGTSYEQYF.

V gene TRBV18 combines with J gene TRBJ2-1; TRBD2 matches 8 bases. Germline trimming cut 1 base from V and 4 bases from J; bases unmatched to any gene: 3. Germline values: CDR1 KGHSH, CDR2 LQKENI. The length of the CDR3 is 15 residues. In nucleotides, the CDR3 is TGTGCCAGCTCACCACGACTAGCGTCTTACAATGAGCAGTTCTTC. Protein: CASSPRLASYNEQFF. The full variable domain, with the rest looked up from reference TRBV18 and TRBJ2-1, is NAGVMQNPRHLVRRRGQEARLRCSPMKGHSHVYWYRQLPEEGLKFMVYLQKENIIDESGMPKERFSAEFPKEGPSILRIQQVVRGDSAAYFCASSPRLASYNEQFFGPGTRLTVL.

The CDR3 sequence: CATGLGLTQYF. CDR3 sequence (DNA): TGTGCGACGGGGTTGGGTCTAACGCAGTATTTT. The rearrangement links TRBV6-5 to TRBJ2-3; TRBD2 is a possible D gene (5 bases). This CDR3 spans 11 amino acids. CDR1 MNHEY and CDR2 SVGAGI come from the germline V gene.

The V and J genes are TRBV29-1 and TRBJ1-2; 8 bases map to TRBD1. The CDR3 covers 17 residues. J gave up 3 bases and V 3 bases, and 15 bases lay outside the gene matches. Germline CDR1 reads SQVTM; CDR2 reads ANQGSEA. The CDR3 nucleotides are TGCAGCGTTGAGTTCGACAGGGGCACCCATTTCCACTATGGCTACACCTTC. Translated: CSVEFDRGTHFHYGYTF.

The rearrangement joins TRBV19 to TRBJ2-3; TRBD2 aligns across 8 bases. There are 18 residues in the CDR3. The germline V gene has CDR1 LNHDA and CDR2 SQIVND (reference sequence). V lost 5 bases, J lost 4 bases, and 17 bases stayed unmatched. The CDR3 DNA sequence: TGTGCCAGTAGTCCTCAAGGGTGGAAAGCGGGAGTCCCAGATACGCAGTATTTT. It codes for CASSPQGWKAGVPDTQYF. The whole variable domain, remainder taken from reference TRBV19 and TRBJ2-3, is DGGITQSPKYLFRKEGQNVTLSCEQNLNHDAMYWYRQDPGQGLRLIYYSQIVNDFQKGDIAEGYSVSREKKESFPLTVTSAQKNPTAFYLCASSPQGWKAGVPDTQYFGPGTRLTVL.